Following are 28 T cell receptor beta chains from one sample sequenced in a study of cytomegalovirus exposure and HLA in healthy donors. Use of 60 Vbeta and 13 Jbeta primers characterized the PCR. TCRdb's copy holds only in-frame clones and misses some; the assay was immunoSEQ multiplex PCR. The table records 95,000 to 150,000 clones, 75% of them present only once. The sample was PBMCs. These receptor sequences come from a woman aged 35 to 49 in good health and CMV-seropositive.

The V and J genes are TRBV5-1 and TRBJ2-3; possibly TRBD1 for D (6 bases). Trimming took off 2 bases at V and 0 bases at J, with 13 bases between the two ends. Germline-derived CDR1 and CDR2 are SGHRS and YFSETQ. This CDR3 region has 16 residues. DNA of the CDR3: TGCGCCAGCAGCTTAAAGCAGGGGCCGAGCACAGATACGCAGTATTTT. It translates to CASSLKQGPSTDTQYF.

The rearrangement uses TRBV9 and TRBJ2-7, with 7 nucleotides matching TRBD1. In germline, CDR1 is SGDLS, CDR2 YYNGEE. The CDR3 runs 14 residues. Unmatched junction bases numbered 5, after V lost 4 bases and J lost 1 base. Written as DNA, the CDR3 is TGTGCCAGCAGCACTCGGACAGGATCCTACGAGCAGTACTTC. It specifies CASSTRTGSYEQYF.

V gene TRBV7-9 combines with J gene TRBJ2-1; TRBD1 might be the D (6 bases). This CDR3 spans 15 amino acids. Germline CDR1 reads SEHNR; CDR2 reads FQNEAQ (reference sequence). The germline V and J ends were trimmed by 2 bases and 9 bases, with 17 bases remaining between them. CDR3 nucleotides: TGTGCCAGCAGCTTAAGAAGGGGACAACGAACTGAGCAGTTCTTC. Translated: CASSLRRGQRTEQFF.

The chain couples TRBV14 to TRBJ1-2; D might be TRBD1 (5 bases). The V end lost 5 bases, the J end lost 2 bases, and 18 bases lay between the germline ends. The germline V gene encodes CDR1 SGHDN and CDR2 FVKESK. This CDR3 has 16 amino acids. CDR3 in DNA: TGTGCCAGCAGCAACCTAGGGGCAGGGTTCAACTATGGCTACACCTTC. It yields the protein CASSNLGAGFNYGYTF.

This clone showed up just once. This chain joins TRBV5-1 and TRBJ1-1; a weak D match, TRBD1 (5 bases). CDR3 length: 14 residues. The V end was cut by 4 bases, the J end by 1 base, with 11 bases between. Looked up from germline, CDR1 is SGHRS and CDR2 is YFSETQ. This CDR3 reads CASSGGVGNTEAFF. The CDR3 coding sequence is TGCGCCAGCAGCGGGGGGGTGGGGAACACTGAAGCTTTCTTT. The full variable domain, rest sourced from reference TRBV5-1 and TRBJ1-1, is KAGVTQTPRYLIKTRGQQVTLSCSPISGHRSVSWYQQTPGQGLQFLFEYFSETQRNKGNFPGRFSGRQFSNSRSEMNVSTLELGDSALYLCASSGGVGNTEAFFGQGTRLTVV.

The chain recombines TRBV29-1 with TRBJ2-1; 8 bases are shared with TRBD1. V dropped 6 bases and J dropped 7; count of bases not matched to a gene: 8. The CDR3 is 13 amino acids. Germline lookup yields CDR1 SQVTM and CDR2 ANQGSEA. The chain's CDR3 is CSVAGTGQNEQFF. The CDR3 region has the DNA TGCAGCGTCGCTGGGACAGGCCAGAATGAGCAGTTCTTC.

This rearrangement joins TRBV28 to TRBJ1-1; TRBD1 is a possible D gene (6 bases). CDR1 is MDHEN, CDR2 SYDVKM, per germline. CDR3 length: 11 residues. Trimming removed 7 bases at V and 4 bases at J, with 7 bases between. In DNA form, the CDR3 reads TGTGCCAGCATCAGGGGCACTGAAGCTTTCTTT. This gives the protein CASIRGTEAFF.

This clone was seen repeatedly, ten times or more. At one boundary the junction diverges from the germline segment, which might be a read error. The CDR3 here is CAWPPQGNAEAFF. CDR3 nucleotides: TGTGCCTGGCCCCCGCAGGGGAACGCTGAAGCTTTCTTT. The chain couples TRBV2 to TRBJ1-1, with D possibly TRBD1 on 6 matching bases. Germline values: CDR1 SNHLY, CDR2 FYNNEI. CDR3 length: 13 residues.

This clone was recorded a few times. The chain has TRBV27 and TRBJ2-5; TRBD1 agrees at 7 bases. V lost 6 bases to trimming and J lost 5 bases; unmatched junction nucleotides: 12. The CDR3 loop spans 15 amino acids. Germline values: CDR1 MNHEY, CDR2 SMNVEV (reference sequence). CDR3 DNA: TGTGCCAGCAGGGTGACAGGGACCCCGGCGGAGACCCAGTACTTC. Its translation: CASRVTGTPAETQYF.

The chain joins TRBV5-4 to TRBJ2-6, with 13 positions matching TRBD2. Germline V gene data show CDR1 as SGHNT and CDR2 as YYREEE (reference sequence). Losses at the gene ends were 2 bases for V and 0 bases for J; bases not matched to a gene: 8. The CDR3 runs 20 residues. CDR3 residues: CASSFGPGTSGASGANVLTF. Here the CDR3 DNA reads TGTGCCAGCAGCTTTGGCCCCGGGACTAGCGGGGCCTCTGGGGCCAACGTCCTGACTTTC.

This clone was seen only a few times. The J gene is TRBJ1-2, the V gene TRBV6-1; D perhaps matches TRBD1 (6 bases). The CDR3 is 15 amino acids. V was shortened by 2 bases and J by 4 bases, with 14 bases between the two germline ends. CDR1 and CDR2 from the germline V gene are MNHNS and SASEGT. CDR3 loop: CASSEPGRQVYGYTF. The CDR3 nucleotides read TGTGCCAGCAGTGAACCTGGACGACAGGTCTATGGCTACACCTTC.

The CDR3 sequence: CASSEAKILNEQYF. In nucleotides, the CDR3 is TGTGCCAGCAGCGAGGCCAAGATTCTCAACGAGCAGTACTTC. The rearrangement uses TRBV7-8 and TRBJ2-7; D remains unclear. The CDR3 length is 14 residues. V lost 5 bases to trimming and J lost 5 bases, with 16 bases between them. Germline V gives CDR1 SGHVS, CDR2 FQNEAQ.

The chain has TRBV7-6 and TRBJ1-5, with TRBD1 matching 9 bases. Germline V gene data show CDR1 as SGHVS and CDR2 as FNYEAQ. J lost 5 bases, V lost 5 bases, and 10 bases had no gene match. This CDR3 comprises 16 residues. CDR3 loop: CASSLTGGLPHQPQHF. CDR3 sequence (DNA): TGTGCCAGCAGCCTCACAGGGGGCCTTCCTCATCAGCCCCAGCATTTT.

The gene calls are TRBV7-6 and TRBJ1-4, with 7 bases identical to TRBD1. The germline gives CDR1 SGHVS, CDR2 FNYEAQ. This CDR3 has 14 amino acids. Germline trimming cut 5 bases from V and 11 bases from J; bases unmatched to any gene: 11. The DNA for the CDR3 is TGTGCCAGCAGCCCGGGACAGACCACGGGGAAACTGTTTTTT. It encodes CASSPGQTTGKLFF.

V and J are TRBV7-2 and TRBJ2-5, with D perhaps matching TRBD2 (6 bases). The V and J ends lost 5 bases and 0 bases respectively, with 13 bases between them. The CDR3 extends over 15 amino acids. The germline V gene has CDR1 SGHTA and CDR2 FQGNSA. The CDR3, as DNA: TGTGCCAGCAGCCCCCGGGCGGGACACCAAGAGACCCAGTACTTC. This sequence encodes CASSPRAGHQETQYF.

This chain joins TRBV28 and TRBJ2-5, with 12 positions matching TRBD1. The CDR3 has 15 residues. With 8 bases clipped from V and 4 bases from J, the junction kept 8 bases outside the gene matches. Germline loops: CDR1 MDHEN, CDR2 SYDVKM. For the CDR3, the DNA is TGTGCCAGCGTGGGGGGGGACAGGGGGCGAGAGACCCAGTACTTC. Its translation: CASVGGDRGRETQYF.

V is TRBV30 and J is TRBJ2-7; no definite D call. CDR1 is GTSNPN, CDR2 SVGIG, per germline (reference sequence). The CDR3 is 12 residues long. Trimming left V 0 bases short and J 1 base short, with 4 bases between. This chain's CDR3 is CAWSVASYEQYF. In DNA, the CDR3 is TGTGCCTGGAGTGTAGCATCCTACGAGCAGTACTTC.

The chain uses TRBV9 and TRBJ2-5, with 7 bases that match TRBD2. There are 17 residues in the CDR3. Trimming took 4 bases from V and 2 from J; bases not matched to a gene: 14. Germline V lookup: CDR1 SGDLS, CDR2 YYNGEE. The CDR3 DNA reads TGTGCCAGCAGCCCTAGCGGCGTCAGCCGACTTCAAGAGACCCAGTACTTC. Translation gives CASSPSGVSRLQETQYF. Full variable domain (outside the CDR3, taken from reference TRBV9 and TRBJ2-5): DSGVTQTPKHLITATGQRVTLRCSPRSGDLSVYWYQQSLDQGLQFLIQYYNGEERAKGNILERFSAQQFPDLHSELNLSSLELGDSALYFCASSPSGVSRLQETQYFGPGTRLLVL.

This clone was counted only a few times. This chain links TRBV6-5 with TRBJ2-1; possible D gene TRBD2, 6 bases. Germline values: CDR1 MNHEY, CDR2 SVGAGI. CDR3 length: 15 residues. The V and J ends lost 0 bases and 8 bases respectively, with 14 bases between them. This CDR3 reads CASSYSSTGGDEQFF. The DNA for the CDR3 is TGTGCCAGCAGTTACTCGAGTACCGGCGGGGATGAGCAGTTCTTC.

The CDR3 DNA sequence: TGTGCCAGCAGCGTTAACAATGAGCAGTTCTTC. Its protein product is CASSVNNEQFF. The chain employs TRBV7-8 and TRBJ2-1, with D unresolved. CDR3 length equals 11 residues. Germline V gives CDR1 SGHVS, CDR2 FQNEAQ. V shed 5 bases and J shed 5 bases, with 4 bases lying between them.

J is TRBJ1-2 and V is TRBV27; 12 positions agree with TRBD1. J gave up 0 bases and V 1 base, and 6 bases lay outside the gene matches. The CDR3 is 18 amino acids. Germline V lookup: CDR1 MNHEY, CDR2 SMNVEV (reference sequence). This CDR3 is CASSLYGTGGGTNYGYTF. DNA for the CDR3: TGTGCCAGCAGTTTATACGGGACAGGGGGCGGTACTAACTATGGCTACACCTTC.

The rearrangement uses TRBV18 and TRBJ2-1; 8 bases agree with TRBD1. V was pared by 1 base and J by 7 bases, with 6 bases of the junction left unmatched. This CDR3 comprises 15 residues. Germline V gene sequence: CDR1 KGHSH, CDR2 LQKENI. CDR3 coding DNA: TGTGCCAGCTCACCACTCAGGGGGCCAATGAATGAGCAGTTCTTC. Its translation: CASSPLRGPMNEQFF.

The sample holds a few counts of this clone. The chain carries TRBV7-9 and TRBJ1-2; 7 nucleotides line up with TRBD1. With 4 bases clipped from V and 6 bases from J, the junction kept 14 bases outside the gene matches. The CDR3 sequence is 16 residues long. Germline loops: CDR1 SEHNR, CDR2 FQNEAQ (reference sequence). The CDR3 protein is CASSSYGGGGLDGYTF. The DNA for the CDR3 is TGTGCCAGCAGCTCATACGGCGGAGGGGGCTTGGATGGCTACACCTTC. The full variable domain, its missing parts supplied by reference TRBV7-9 and TRBJ1-2, is DTGVSQNPRHKITKRGQNVTFRCDPISEHNRLYWYRQTLGQGPEFLTYFQNEAQLEKSRLLSDRFSAERPKGSFSTLEIQRTEQGDSAMYLCASSSYGGGGLDGYTFGSGTRLTVV.

The chain carries TRBV25-1 and TRBJ1-1; D remains unclear. V dropped 3 bases and J dropped 4 bases, with 15 bases sitting between them. The length of the CDR3 is 15 residues. Germline CDR1 MGHDK, CDR2 SYGVNS. The CDR3: CASSEIGGSGTEAFF. The CDR3 DNA reads TGTGCCAGCAGTGAGATCGGAGGGTCAGGCACTGAAGCTTTCTTT.

The rearrangement uses TRBV4-2 and TRBJ2-7; 7 nucleotides align to TRBD1. The germline V gene encodes CDR1 LGHNA and CDR2 YNFKEQ. V lost 0 bases to trimming and J lost 6 bases; unmatched junction nucleotides: 8. The CDR3 is 15 amino acids. CDR3 coding DNA: TGTGCCAGCAGCCAAGATTACCAAACAGGGGCCGAGCAGTACTTC. It translates to CASSQDYQTGAEQYF.

The chain has TRBV2 and TRBJ2-2; tentative D call: TRBD2 (6 bases). V lost 7 bases, J lost 0 bases, and 9 bases lay in between. Per the germline V gene, CDR1 is SNHLY and CDR2 is FYNNEI. The CDR3 contains 14 residues. This CDR3 is CASTGGTNTGELFF. CDR3 nucleotide sequence: TGTGCCAGCACCGGGGGAACGAACACCGGGGAGCTGTTTTTT.

This chain links TRBV5-1 with TRBJ1-3, with D tentatively TRBD1 (6 bases). The V gene's germline CDR1 is SGHRS and CDR2 YFSETQ. This CDR3 is built from 14 residues. The V gene lost 1 base and the J gene lost 2 bases, with 7 bases spanning the gap. The DNA for the CDR3 is TGCGCCAGCAGCTTGACAGGGCCTGGAAACACCATATATTTT. Its translation: CASSLTGPGNTIYF.

The chain is built from TRBV4-3 and TRBJ1-5, with D possibly being TRBD1 (5 bases). The CDR3 contains 18 residues. Looked up from germline, CDR1 is LGHNA and CDR2 is YSLEER. Trimming pared 0 bases from V and 0 bases from J, leaving 15 bases between. CDR3 loop: CASSQDLRQHYSNQPQHF. CDR3 DNA: TGCGCCAGCAGCCAAGATCTTAGACAGCACTATAGCAATCAGCCCCAGCATTTT.